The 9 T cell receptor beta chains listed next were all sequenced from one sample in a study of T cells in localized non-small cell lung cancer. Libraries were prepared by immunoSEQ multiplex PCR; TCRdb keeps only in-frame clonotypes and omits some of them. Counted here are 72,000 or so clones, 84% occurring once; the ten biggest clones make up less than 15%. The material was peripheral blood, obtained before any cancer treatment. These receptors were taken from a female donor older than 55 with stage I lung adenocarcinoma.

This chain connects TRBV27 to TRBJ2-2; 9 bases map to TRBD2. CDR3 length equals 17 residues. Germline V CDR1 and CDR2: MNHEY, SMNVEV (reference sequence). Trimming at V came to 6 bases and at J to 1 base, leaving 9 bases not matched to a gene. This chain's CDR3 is CASSPRPTSGNTGELFF. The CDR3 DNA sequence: TGTGCCAGCAGCCCTAGACCGACTAGCGGGAACACCGGGGAGCTGTTTTTT.

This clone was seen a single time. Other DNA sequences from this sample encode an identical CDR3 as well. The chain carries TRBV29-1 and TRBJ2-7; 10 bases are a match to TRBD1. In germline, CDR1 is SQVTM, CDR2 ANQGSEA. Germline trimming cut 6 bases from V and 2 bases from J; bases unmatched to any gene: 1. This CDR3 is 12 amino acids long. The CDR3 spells CSVGTGAYEQYF. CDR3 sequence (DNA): TGCAGCGTGGGGACAGGGGCCTACGAGCAGTACTTC.

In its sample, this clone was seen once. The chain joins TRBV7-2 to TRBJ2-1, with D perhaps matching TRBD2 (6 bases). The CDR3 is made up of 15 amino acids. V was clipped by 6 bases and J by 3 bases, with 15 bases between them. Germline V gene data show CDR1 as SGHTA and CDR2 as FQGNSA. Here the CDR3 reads CASSSRLGDYNEQFF. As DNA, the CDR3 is TGTGCCAGCAGTTCCCGACTAGGCGACTACAATGAGCAGTTCTTC. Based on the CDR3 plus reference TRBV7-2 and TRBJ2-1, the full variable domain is GAGVSQSPSNKVTEKGKDVELRCDPISGHTALYWYRQSLGQGLEFLIYFQGNSAPDKSGLPSDRFSAERTGGSVSTLTIQRTQQEDSAVYLCASSSRLGDYNEQFFGPGTRLTVL.

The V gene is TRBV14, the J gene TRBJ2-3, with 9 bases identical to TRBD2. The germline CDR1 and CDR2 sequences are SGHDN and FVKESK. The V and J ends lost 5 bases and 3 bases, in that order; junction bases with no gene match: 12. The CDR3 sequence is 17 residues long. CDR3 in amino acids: CASSSFRGSGGTDTQYF. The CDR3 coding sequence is TGTGCCAGCAGCAGTTTTCGGGGTAGCGGGGGTACAGATACGCAGTATTTT.

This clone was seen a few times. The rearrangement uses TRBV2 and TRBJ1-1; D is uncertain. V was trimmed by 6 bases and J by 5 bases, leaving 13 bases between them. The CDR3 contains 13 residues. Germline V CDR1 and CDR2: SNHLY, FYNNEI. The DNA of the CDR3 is TGTGCCAGCAGCCTTTCACTGGAGACTGAAGCTTTCTTT. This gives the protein CASSLSLETEAFF.

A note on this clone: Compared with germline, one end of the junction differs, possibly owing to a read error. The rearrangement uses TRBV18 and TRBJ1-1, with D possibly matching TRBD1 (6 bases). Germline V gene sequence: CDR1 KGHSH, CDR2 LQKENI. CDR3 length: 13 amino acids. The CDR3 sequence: CACSRGYGTEAFF. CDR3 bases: TGTGCCTGCTCAAGGGGGTACGGCACTGAAGCTTTCTTT.

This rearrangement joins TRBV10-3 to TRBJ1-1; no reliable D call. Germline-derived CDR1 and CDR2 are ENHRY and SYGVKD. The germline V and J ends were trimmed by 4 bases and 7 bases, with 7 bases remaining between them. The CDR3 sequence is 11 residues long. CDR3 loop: CAISGTYEAFF. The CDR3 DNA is TGTGCCATCAGTGGGACTTATGAAGCTTTCTTT.

CDR3 nucleotide sequence: TGTGCCAGCAGTTTATCCGCCGGAGAATACTATGGCTACACCTTC. Translating it yields CASSLSAGEYYGYTF. The chain employs TRBV27 and TRBJ1-2; D ambiguous. V was pared by 0 bases and J by 3 bases, with 11 bases between. The CDR3 has 15 amino acids. CDR1 and CDR2 (germline): MNHEY, SMNVEV (reference sequence).

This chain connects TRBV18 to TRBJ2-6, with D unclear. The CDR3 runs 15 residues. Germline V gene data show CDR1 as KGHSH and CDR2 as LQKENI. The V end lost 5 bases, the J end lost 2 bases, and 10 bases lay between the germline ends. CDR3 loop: CASSAQRAGANVLTF. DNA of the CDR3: TGTGCCAGCTCAGCCCAAAGGGCTGGGGCCAACGTCCTGACTTTC. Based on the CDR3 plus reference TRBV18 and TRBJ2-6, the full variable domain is NAGVMQNPRHLVRRRGQEARLRCSPMKGHSHVYWYRQLPEEGLKFMVYLQKENIIDESGMPKERFSAEFPKEGPSILRIQQVVRGDSAAYFCASSAQRAGANVLTFGAGSRLTVL.